This T cell receptor (beta chain) was obtained from a study of technical replicates of blood from several donors (dated 2017 in TCRdb). Receptor libraries were prepared by the immunoSEQ multiplex PCR assay. The table comes from immuneACCESS by way of TCRdb, which keeps in-frame sequences with V and J called. Part of the clones is missing from these tables; in studies checked, under half for an unresolved V gene and the rest for unknown reasons. In this sample the table shows roughly 7,000 clones, 90% to 96% of which occur a single time. The ten largest account for 7.3% of the sample. Concerning this clone itself: The target of this receptor is not known. Base qualities are not recorded, but no much larger clone differs from it by a single base.

CDR1 and CDR2 are read off the germline V gene as SNHLY and FYNNEI. The CDR3 spans 12 residues, from the cysteine through the phenylalanine. Only CDR3 DNA remains: 36 bases, in frame from the first base. Deletion took 6 bases off V and 4 bases off J, with a span of 9 bases between the germline ends. The sequenced sample consisted of PBMCs. Rearrangement joined TRBV2 to TRBJ2-5, and perhaps TRBD1 as D gene, on 5 matching bases. This TCR was sampled from a human donor in good health. At the DNA level, the sequence is TGTGCCAGCAGCGCAGGGTCAGAGACCCAGTACTTC. Its protein is CASSAGSETQYF.